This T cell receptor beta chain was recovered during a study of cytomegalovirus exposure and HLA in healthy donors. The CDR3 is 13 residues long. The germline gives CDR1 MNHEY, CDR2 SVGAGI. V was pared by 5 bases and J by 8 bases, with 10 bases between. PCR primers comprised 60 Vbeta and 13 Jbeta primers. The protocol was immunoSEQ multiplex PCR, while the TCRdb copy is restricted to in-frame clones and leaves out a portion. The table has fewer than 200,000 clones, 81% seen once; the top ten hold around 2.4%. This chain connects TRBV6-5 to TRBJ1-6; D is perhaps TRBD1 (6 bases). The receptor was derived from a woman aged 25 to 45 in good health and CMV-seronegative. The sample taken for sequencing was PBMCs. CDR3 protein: CASSPQGYSPLHF. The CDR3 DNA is TGTGCCAGCAGTCCACAGGGATATTCACCCCTCCACTTT.